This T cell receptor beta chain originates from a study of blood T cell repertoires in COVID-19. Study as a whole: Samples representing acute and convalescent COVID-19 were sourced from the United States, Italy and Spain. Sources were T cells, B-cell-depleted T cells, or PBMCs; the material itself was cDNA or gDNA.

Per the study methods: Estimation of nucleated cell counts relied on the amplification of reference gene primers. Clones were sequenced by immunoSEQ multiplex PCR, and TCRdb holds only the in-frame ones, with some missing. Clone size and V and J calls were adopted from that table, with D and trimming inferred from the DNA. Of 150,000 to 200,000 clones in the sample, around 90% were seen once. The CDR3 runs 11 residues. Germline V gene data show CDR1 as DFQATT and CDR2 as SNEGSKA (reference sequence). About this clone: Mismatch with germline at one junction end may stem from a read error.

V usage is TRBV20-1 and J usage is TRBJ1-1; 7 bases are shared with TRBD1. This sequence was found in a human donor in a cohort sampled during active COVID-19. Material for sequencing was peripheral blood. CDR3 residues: CSARVGTEEIF. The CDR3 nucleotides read TGCAGTGCTAGAGTTGGGACAGAGGAGATCTTT.